The 5 T cell receptor beta chains in this list originate from one sample, sequenced in a study of blood T cell repertoires in COVID-19. Libraries were prepared by immunoSEQ multiplex PCR; TCRdb keeps only in-frame clonotypes and omits some of them. In the table there are around 200,000 clones, around 84% of which are singletons. The sample taken for sequencing was peripheral blood. The receptors derive from a woman in her seventies with COVID-19, enrolled during active disease.

This chain links TRBV5-1 with TRBJ1-6; 7 positions agree with TRBD1. The germline gives CDR1 SGHRS, CDR2 YFSETQ. Trimming removed 4 bases from V and 5 bases from J; junction bases left unmatched: 3. CDR3 size: 14 residues. This CDR3 is CASSPTGDNSPLHF. CDR3 in DNA: TGCGCCAGCAGCCCTACAGGGGATAATTCACCCCTCCACTTT.

This clone was observed once. The gene calls are TRBV3-1 (or the pseudogene TRBV3-2) and TRBJ2-1; D remains unclear. CDR1 LGHDT and CDR2 YNNKEL come from the germline V gene (reference sequence). The CDR3 runs 17 residues. Trimming took off 4 bases at V and 4 bases at J, with 20 bases between the two ends. CDR3 DNA sequence: TGTGCCAGCAGCCGCCTCCGGGTAGCCTTAACTTACAATGAGCAGTTCTTC. This translates into CASSRLRVALTYNEQFF.

The chain couples TRBV16 to TRBJ1-3; D perhaps matches TRBD1 (6 bases). Germline CDR1 KGHSY, CDR2 FQNENV. The CDR3 has 17 amino acids. V dropped 3 bases and J dropped 0 bases, with 15 bases sitting between them. CDR3 loop: CASSQFDRWRSGNTIYF. The CDR3 DNA reads TGTGCCAGCAGCCAGTTTGACAGGTGGCGCTCTGGAAACACCATATATTTT.

This sequence joins TRBV4-2 and TRBJ2-3, with D perhaps matching TRBD1 (8 bases). Trimming shortened V by 0 bases and J by 0 bases, and 25 bases separated the two germline ends. The CDR3 is 21 amino acids. CDR1 is LGHNA, CDR2 YNFKEQ, per germline. This CDR3 is CASSQDLGRQGRVDSTDTQYF. In nucleotides, the CDR3 is TGTGCCAGCAGCCAAGATCTAGGGAGACAGGGGAGGGTTGATAGCACAGATACGCAGTATTTT.

CDR3 DNA: TGTGCCACCAGCAGAGATCTGACCGGGACAAGTCCAAACACCATATATTTT. Protein product: CATSRDLTGTSPNTIYF. This chain links TRBV15 with TRBJ1-3; D may be TRBD1 (6 bases). V gave up 0 bases and J gave up 6 bases, with 18 bases separating them. CDR3 length equals 17 residues. Germline V gene data show CDR1 as LNHNV and CDR2 as YYDKDF (reference sequence).